The T cell receptor beta chain described here comes from a study of blood T cells in healthy people across ages. Primed by a sample-barcoded 5' primer and a J-beta primer mix, a second PCR proceeded for 7 to 11 cycles. TCRdb reprocessed the 5' RACE reads via MiXCR and lists one record per CDR3 protein. Among approximately 780,000 distinct CDR3 sequences listed, approximately 24% were seen once. Germline CDR1 reads SGHRS; CDR2 reads YFSETQ. With 8 bases removed from V and 1 base from J, the gap between germline ends came to 15 bases. The CDR3 contains 14 residues. The sample was also linked to a second study, of T cells of mothers and their children. Per that study: Each 15 ul cDNA reaction used roughly 1.5 ug RNA; all RNA was used. Every mother produced more than 10 million TCR beta CDR3 reads, whereas every child provided about 3 million. Unrelated mother-child pairs always had slightly, but never significantly, lower normalized overlap than related pairs.

The chain combines TRBV5-1 with TRBJ2-5; D is ambiguous. The TCR originated in a boy aged 5-17 years in good health. Sequencing was done on a sample of blood. The CDR3 region is CASSVGQIQETQYF. The CDR3 DNA follows: TGCGCCAGTTCGGTCGGGCAAATCCAAGAGACCCAGTACTTC. Full variable domain (missing parts from reference TRBV5-1 and TRBJ2-5): KAGVTQTPRYLIKTRGQQVTLSCSPISGHRSVSWYQQTPGQGLQFLFEYFSETQRNKGNFPGRFSGRQFSNSRSEMNVSTLELGDSALYLCASSVGQIQETQYFGPGTRLLVL.